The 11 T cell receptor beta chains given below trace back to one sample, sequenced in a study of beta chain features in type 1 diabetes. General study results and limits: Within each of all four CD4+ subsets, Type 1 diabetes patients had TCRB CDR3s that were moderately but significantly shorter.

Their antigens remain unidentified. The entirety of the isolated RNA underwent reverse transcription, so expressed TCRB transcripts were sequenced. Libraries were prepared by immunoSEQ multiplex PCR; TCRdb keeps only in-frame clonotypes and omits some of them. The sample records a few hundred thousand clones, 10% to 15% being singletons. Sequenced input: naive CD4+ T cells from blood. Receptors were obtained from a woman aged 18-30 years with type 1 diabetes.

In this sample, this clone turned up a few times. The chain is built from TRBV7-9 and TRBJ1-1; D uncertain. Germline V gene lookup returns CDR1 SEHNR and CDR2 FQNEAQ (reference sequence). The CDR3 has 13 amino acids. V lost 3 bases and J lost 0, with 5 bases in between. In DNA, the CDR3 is TGTGCCAGCAGCTTCAGTCTGAACACTGAAGCTTTCTTT. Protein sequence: CASSFSLNTEAFF.

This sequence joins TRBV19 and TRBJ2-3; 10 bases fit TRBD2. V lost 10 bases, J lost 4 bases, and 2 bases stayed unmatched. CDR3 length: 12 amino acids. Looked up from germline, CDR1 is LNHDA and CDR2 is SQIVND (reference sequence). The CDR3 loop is CATGLAADTQYF. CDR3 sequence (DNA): TGTGCCACCGGACTAGCGGCAGATACGCAGTATTTT.

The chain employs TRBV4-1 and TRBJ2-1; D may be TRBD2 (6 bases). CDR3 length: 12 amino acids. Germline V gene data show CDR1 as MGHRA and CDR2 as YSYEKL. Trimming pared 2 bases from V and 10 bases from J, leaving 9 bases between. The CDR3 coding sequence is TGCGCCAGCAGCCAACCTGCGGGGGAGCAGTTCTTC. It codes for CASSQPAGEQFF.

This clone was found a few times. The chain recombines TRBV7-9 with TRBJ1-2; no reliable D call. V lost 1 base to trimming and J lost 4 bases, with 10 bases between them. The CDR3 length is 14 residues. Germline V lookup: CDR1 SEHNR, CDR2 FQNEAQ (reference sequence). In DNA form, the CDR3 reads TGTGCCAGCAGCTTAGGGGAGGGAGTCTATGGCTACACCTTC. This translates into CASSLGEGVYGYTF.

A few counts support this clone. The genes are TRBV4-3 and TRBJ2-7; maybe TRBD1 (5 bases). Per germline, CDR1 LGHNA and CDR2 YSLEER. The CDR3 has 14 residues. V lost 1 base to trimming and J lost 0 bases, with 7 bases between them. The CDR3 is CASSQVRASYEQYF. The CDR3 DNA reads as TGCGCCAGCAGCCAAGTCAGGGCCTCCTACGAGCAGTACTTC.

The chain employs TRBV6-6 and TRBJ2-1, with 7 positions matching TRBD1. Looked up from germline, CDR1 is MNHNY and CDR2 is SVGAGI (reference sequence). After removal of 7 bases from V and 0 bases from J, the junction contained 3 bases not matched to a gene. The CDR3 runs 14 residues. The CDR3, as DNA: TGTGCCAGCAACGGACAGGCCTCCTACAATGAGCAGTTCTTC. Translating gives CASNGQASYNEQFF.

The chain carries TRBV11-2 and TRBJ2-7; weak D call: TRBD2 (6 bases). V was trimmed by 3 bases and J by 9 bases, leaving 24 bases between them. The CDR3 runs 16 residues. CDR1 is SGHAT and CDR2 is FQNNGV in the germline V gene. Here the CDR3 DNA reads TGTGCCAGCAGCTTGCGCCTGAGTGACTCCGGGGGAGGGCAGTACTTC. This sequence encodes CASSLRLSDSGGGQYF.

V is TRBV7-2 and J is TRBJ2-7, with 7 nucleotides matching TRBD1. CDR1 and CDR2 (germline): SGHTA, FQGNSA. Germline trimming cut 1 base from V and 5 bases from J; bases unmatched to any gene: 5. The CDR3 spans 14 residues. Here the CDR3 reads CASSLDARGNEQYF. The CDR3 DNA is TGTGCCAGCAGCTTAGATGCCAGGGGGAACGAGCAGTACTTC.

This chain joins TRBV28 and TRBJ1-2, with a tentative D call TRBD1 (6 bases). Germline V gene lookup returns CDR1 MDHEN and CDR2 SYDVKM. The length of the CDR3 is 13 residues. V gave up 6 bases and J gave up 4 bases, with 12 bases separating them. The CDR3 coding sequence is TGTGCCAGCAGGAACAGGGCTTTCTATGGCTACACCTTC. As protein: CASRNRAFYGYTF.

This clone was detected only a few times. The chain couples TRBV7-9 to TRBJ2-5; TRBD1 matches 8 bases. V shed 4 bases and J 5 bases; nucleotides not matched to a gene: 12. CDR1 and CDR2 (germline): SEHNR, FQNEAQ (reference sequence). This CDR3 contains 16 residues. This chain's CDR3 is CASSSPRDRGRETQYF. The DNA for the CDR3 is TGTGCCAGCAGCTCCCCCCGAGACAGGGGACGGGAGACCCAGTACTTC. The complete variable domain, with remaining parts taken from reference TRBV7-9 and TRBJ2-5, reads DTGVSQNPRHKITKRGQNVTFRCDPISEHNRLYWYRQTLGQGPEFLTYFQNEAQLEKSRLLSDRFSAERPKGSFSTLEIQRTEQGDSAMYLCASSSPRDRGRETQYFGPGTRLLVL.

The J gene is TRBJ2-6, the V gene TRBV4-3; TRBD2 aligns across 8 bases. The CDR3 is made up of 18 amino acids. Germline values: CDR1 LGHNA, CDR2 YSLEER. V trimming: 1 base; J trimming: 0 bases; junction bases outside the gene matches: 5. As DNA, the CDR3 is TGCGCCAGCAGCCAAGTCCCCAGCGGGAGCTCTGGGGCCAACGTCCTGACTTTC. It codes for CASSQVPSGSSGANVLTF.